One sample yielded the 14 T cell receptor beta chains listed below, sequenced in a study of blood T cell repertoires in COVID-19. Using immunoSEQ multiplex PCR, the repertoire was profiled, and TCRdb retains in-frame clones only, with some absent. This sample has 250,000 or so clones, with approximately 90% found just once. The sequenced sample was PBMCs or T cells enriched from blood (not recorded which). These TCRs come from a woman in her twenties or thirties with acute COVID-19.

This clone was seen repeatedly, ten times or more. The chain couples TRBV6-2 or TRBV6-3 to TRBJ2-7; 11 positions match TRBD2. The CDR3 spans 16 residues. V lost 5 bases to trimming and J lost 2 bases; unmatched junction nucleotides: 8. The V gene's germline CDR1 is MNHEY and CDR2 SVGEGT. CDR3 bases: TGTGCCAGCAGTCTGTTGACTAGCGGGGTAACCTACGAGCAGTACTTC. The encoded protein is CASSLLTSGVTYEQYF.

The chain links TRBV30 to TRBJ1-5; no clear D. CDR1 and CDR2 (germline): GTSNPN, SVGIG (reference sequence). V was trimmed by 0 bases and J by 2 bases, leaving 14 bases between them. This CDR3 contains 16 residues. CDR3 sequence reads: CAWSVWQAKGNQPQHF. For the CDR3, the DNA is TGTGCCTGGAGTGTATGGCAGGCCAAGGGCAATCAGCCCCAGCATTTT. The variable domain in full, with the rest retrieved from reference TRBV30 and TRBJ1-5, is SQTIHQWPATLVQPVGSPLSLECTVEGTSNPNLYWYRQAAGRGLQLLFYSVGIGQISSEVPQNLSASRPQDRQFILSSKKLLLSDSGFYLCAWSVWQAKGNQPQHFGDGTRLSIL.

A remark on this clone: Relative to the germline gene, one junction end is altered; a read error may explain this. The CDR3 DNA is TGTGCCAGCAGTGAAGCGGGCATTGGGCACTTC. Translated, it gives CASSEAGIGHF. This chain connects TRBV2 to TRBJ2-7; D is ambiguous. The CDR3 is made up of 11 amino acids. Germline lookup yields CDR1 SNHLY and CDR2 FYNNEI.

The chain couples TRBV7-9 to TRBJ2-3; 12 bases fit TRBD2. The V gene end was trimmed by 5 bases and the J gene end by 6 bases; junction bases not matched to a gene: 12. The CDR3 is 17 amino acids. The germline gives CDR1 SEHNR, CDR2 FQNEAQ (reference sequence). The CDR3 bases are TGTGCCAGCAGCGCAGGCTGGACTAGCGGGACCGGGGATACGCAGTATTTT. It specifies CASSAGWTSGTGDTQYF.

J is TRBJ2-2 and V is TRBV9; D is unclear. CDR1 and CDR2 (germline): SGDLS, YYNGEE. CDR3 length equals 14 residues. V was shortened by 3 bases and J by 5 bases, with 11 bases between the two germline ends. In nucleotides, the CDR3 is TGTGCCAGCAGCGCCGGAGTAGGTACCGGGGAGCTGTTTTTT. Translation: CASSAGVGTGELFF.

The chain has TRBV1 and TRBJ2-6; the DNA was not compared with TRBD1, the D call given in the table. TRBV1 is annotated as a pseudogene. The CDR3 has 16 amino acids. The CDR3 is CTSSQVKGDGANVLTF. CDR3 sequence (DNA): TGCACCAGCAGCCAAGTAAAGGGGGATGGGGCCAACGTCCTGACTTTC.

Written as DNA, the CDR3 is TGTGCCAGCAGATGGACAGGGGGGATCGACATTCAGTACTTC. This gives the protein CASRWTGGIDIQYF. The rearrangement joins TRBV2 to TRBJ2-4; 10 bases match TRBD1. CDR1 SNHLY and CDR2 FYNNEI come from the germline V gene. The CDR3 spans 14 residues. With 6 bases clipped from V and 8 bases from J, the junction kept 7 bases outside the gene matches.

The chain links TRBV28 to TRBJ2-3; 11 nucleotides align to TRBD2. The CDR3 has 17 residues. Germline V gives CDR1 MDHEN, CDR2 SYDVKM. The V segment lost 5 bases and the J segment 5 bases; nucleotides outside the gene matches: 12. DNA for the CDR3: TGTGCCAGCAGTCCAACTAGCGGGAGTGTCTTGAAAGATACGCAGTATTTT. Amino acid sequence: CASSPTSGSVLKDTQYF. Full variable domain (missing parts from reference TRBV28 and TRBJ2-3): DVKVTQSSRYLVKRTGEKVFLECVQDMDHENMFWYRQDPGLGLRLIYFSYDVKMKEKGDIPEGYSVSREKKERFSLILESASTNQTSMYLCASSPTSGSVLKDTQYFGPGTRLTVL.

This clone has only a few counts. The J gene is TRBJ2-2, the V gene TRBV12-5; 11 nucleotides agree with TRBD1. With 8 bases clipped from V and 6 bases from J, the junction kept 5 bases outside the gene matches. Germline-derived CDR1 and CDR2 are LGHNT and FRNRAP. The CDR3 is 14 amino acids. DNA of the CDR3: TGTGCTAGTCGGGGACAGGGGGACGCCGGGGAGCTGTTTTTT. It translates to CASRGQGDAGELFF.

The chain couples TRBV6-1 to TRBJ2-3; 10 bases line up with TRBD2. Per the germline V gene, CDR1 is MNHNS and CDR2 is SASEGT. This CDR3 spans 17 amino acids. V was pared by 4 bases and J by 0 bases, with 7 bases of the junction left unmatched. The CDR3 reads CASSGVASGSSTDTQYF. DNA of the CDR3: TGTGCCAGCAGTGGGGTGGCTAGCGGGAGTAGCACAGATACGCAGTATTTT.

CDR3 DNA sequence: TGTGCCAGCACCCTCCCCAATCAGCCCCAGCATTTT. Its protein product is CASTLPNQPQHF. The V and J genes are TRBV28 and TRBJ1-5; no definite D call. CDR1 and CDR2 from the germline V gene are MDHEN and SYDVKM. The CDR3 contains 12 residues. The V and J ends lost 7 bases and 3 bases respectively, with 7 bases between them.

V and J are TRBV10-3 and TRBJ2-7, with D possibly TRBD1 on 6 matching bases. Germline V gene sequence: CDR1 ENHRY, CDR2 SYGVKD. The CDR3 runs 12 residues. With 5 bases removed from V and 7 bases from J, the gap between germline ends came to 12 bases. CDR3 DNA: TGTGCCATCAGTAGACAGGCGGAAGAGCAGTACTTC. Translation gives CAISRQAEEQYF.

The V and J genes are TRBV7-2 and TRBJ2-7; 10 bases align to TRBD2. The CDR3 length is 15 residues. J was trimmed by 2 bases and V by 1 base; bases with no gene match: 2. CDR1 is SGHTA, CDR2 FQGNSA, per germline. CDR3 in amino acids: CASSLGSGGTYEQYF. The CDR3 DNA sequence: TGTGCCAGCAGCTTAGGTAGCGGGGGGACCTACGAGCAGTACTTC.

This clone was observed a few times. The chain employs TRBV14 and TRBJ2-7; weak D call: TRBD1 (5 bases). Germline V lookup: CDR1 SGHDN, CDR2 FVKESK. The V gene lost 3 bases and the J gene lost 9 bases, with 18 bases spanning the gap. The CDR3 runs 14 residues. In DNA form, the CDR3 reads TGTGCCAGCAGCCACGGGCAAGGGGCCCAAGGGCAGTACTTC. This codes for CASSHGQGAQGQYF.